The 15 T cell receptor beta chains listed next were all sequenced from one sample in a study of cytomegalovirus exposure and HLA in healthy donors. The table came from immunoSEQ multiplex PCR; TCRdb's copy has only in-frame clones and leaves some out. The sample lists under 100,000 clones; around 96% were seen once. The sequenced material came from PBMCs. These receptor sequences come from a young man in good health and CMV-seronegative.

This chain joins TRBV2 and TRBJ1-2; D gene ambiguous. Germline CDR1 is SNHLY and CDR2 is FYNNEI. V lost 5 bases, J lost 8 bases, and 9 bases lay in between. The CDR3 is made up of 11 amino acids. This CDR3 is CASSQLYGYTF. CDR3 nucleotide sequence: TGTGCCAGCAGTCAGTTATACGGCTACACCTTC. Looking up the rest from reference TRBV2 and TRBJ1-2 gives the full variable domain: EPEVTQTPSHQVTQMGQEVILRCVPISNHLYFYWYRQILGQKVEFLVSFYNNEISEKSEIFDDQFSVERPDGSNFTLKIRSTKLEDSAMYFCASSQLYGYTFGSGTRLTVV.

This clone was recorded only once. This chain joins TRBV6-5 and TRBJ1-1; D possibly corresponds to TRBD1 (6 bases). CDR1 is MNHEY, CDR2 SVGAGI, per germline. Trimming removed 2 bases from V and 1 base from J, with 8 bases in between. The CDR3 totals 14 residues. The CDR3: CASSYGGTNTEAFF. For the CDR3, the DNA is TGTGCCAGCAGTTACGGGGGCACGAACACTGAAGCTTTCTTT.

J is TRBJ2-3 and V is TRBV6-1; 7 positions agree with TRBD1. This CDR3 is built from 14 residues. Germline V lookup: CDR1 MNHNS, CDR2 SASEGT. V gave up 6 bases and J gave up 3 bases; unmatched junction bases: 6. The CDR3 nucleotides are TGTGCCAGCAGGCCGGGACAGTCGACAGATACGCAGTATTTT. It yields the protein CASRPGQSTDTQYF.

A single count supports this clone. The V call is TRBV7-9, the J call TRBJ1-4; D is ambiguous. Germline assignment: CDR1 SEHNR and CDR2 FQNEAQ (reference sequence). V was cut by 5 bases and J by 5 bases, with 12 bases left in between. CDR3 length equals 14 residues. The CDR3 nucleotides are TGTGCCAGCAGCCAAAGATGGGAGAATGAAAAACTGTTTTTT. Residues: CASSQRWENEKLFF.

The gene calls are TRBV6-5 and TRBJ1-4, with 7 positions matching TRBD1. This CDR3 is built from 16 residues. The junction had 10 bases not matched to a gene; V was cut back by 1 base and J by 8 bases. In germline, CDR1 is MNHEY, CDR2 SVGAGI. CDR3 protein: CASSYLFRDREEKLFF. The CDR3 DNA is TGTGCCAGCAGTTACTTGTTTCGGGACAGAGAGGAAAAACTGTTTTTT.

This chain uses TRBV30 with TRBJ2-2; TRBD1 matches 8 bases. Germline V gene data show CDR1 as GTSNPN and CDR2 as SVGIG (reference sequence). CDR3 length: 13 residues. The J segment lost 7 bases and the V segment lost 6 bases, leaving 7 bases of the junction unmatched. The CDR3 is CACTTGAVGELFF. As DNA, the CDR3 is TGTGCCTGTACGACAGGGGCGGTCGGGGAGCTGTTTTTT. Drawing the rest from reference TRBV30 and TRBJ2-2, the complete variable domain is SQTIHQWPATLVQPVGSPLSLECTVEGTSNPNLYWYRQAAGRGLQLLFYSVGIGQISSEVPQNLSASRPQDRQFILSSKKLLLSDSGFYLCACTTGAVGELFFGEGSRLTVL.

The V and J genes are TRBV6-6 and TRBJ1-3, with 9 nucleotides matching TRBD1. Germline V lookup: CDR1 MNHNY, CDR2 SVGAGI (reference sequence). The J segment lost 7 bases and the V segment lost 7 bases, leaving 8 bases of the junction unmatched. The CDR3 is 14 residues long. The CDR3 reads CASTQDRGSNTIYF. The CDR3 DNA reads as TGTGCCAGCACCCAGGACAGGGGTAGTAACACCATATATTTT.

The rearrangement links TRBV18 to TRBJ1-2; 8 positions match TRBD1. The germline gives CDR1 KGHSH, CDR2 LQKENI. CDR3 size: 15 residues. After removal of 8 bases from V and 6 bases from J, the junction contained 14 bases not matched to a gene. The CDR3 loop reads CASREVTDRGDGYTF. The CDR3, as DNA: TGTGCCAGCCGGGAAGTTACAGACAGGGGTGATGGCTACACCTTC.

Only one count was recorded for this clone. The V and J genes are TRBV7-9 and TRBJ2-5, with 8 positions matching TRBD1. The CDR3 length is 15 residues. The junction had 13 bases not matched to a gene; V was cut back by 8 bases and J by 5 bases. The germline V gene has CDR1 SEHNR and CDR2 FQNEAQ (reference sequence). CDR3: CASGGMPGGRETQYF. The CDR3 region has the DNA TGTGCCAGCGGGGGTATGCCAGGGGGCAGGGAGACCCAGTACTTC. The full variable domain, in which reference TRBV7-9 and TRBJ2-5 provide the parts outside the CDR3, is DTGVSQNPRHKITKRGQNVTFRCDPISEHNRLYWYRQTLGQGPEFLTYFQNEAQLEKSRLLSDRFSAERPKGSFSTLEIQRTEQGDSAMYLCASGGMPGGRETQYFGPGTRLLVL.

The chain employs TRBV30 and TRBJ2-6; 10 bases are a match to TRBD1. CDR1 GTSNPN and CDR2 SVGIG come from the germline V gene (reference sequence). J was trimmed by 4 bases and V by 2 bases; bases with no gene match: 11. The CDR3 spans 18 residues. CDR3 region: CAWSFRGTGERGANVLTF. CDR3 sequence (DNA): TGTGCCTGGAGTTTTAGGGGGACAGGGGAGAGGGGGGCCAACGTCCTGACTTTC.

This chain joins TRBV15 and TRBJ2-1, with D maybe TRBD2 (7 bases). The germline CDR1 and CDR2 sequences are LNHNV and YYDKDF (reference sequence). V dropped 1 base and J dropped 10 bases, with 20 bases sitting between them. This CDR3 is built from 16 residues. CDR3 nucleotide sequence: TGTGCCACCAGCAGAGGTAGCGGAGGGGGGGTAGAAGAGCAGTTCTTC. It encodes CATSRGSGGGVEEQFF.

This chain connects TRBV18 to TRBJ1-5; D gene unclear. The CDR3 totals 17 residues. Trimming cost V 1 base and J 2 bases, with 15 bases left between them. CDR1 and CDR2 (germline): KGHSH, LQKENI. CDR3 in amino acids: CASSPRGVFGGNQPQHF. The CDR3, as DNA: TGTGCCAGCTCACCACGCGGTGTATTCGGAGGCAATCAGCCCCAGCATTTT.

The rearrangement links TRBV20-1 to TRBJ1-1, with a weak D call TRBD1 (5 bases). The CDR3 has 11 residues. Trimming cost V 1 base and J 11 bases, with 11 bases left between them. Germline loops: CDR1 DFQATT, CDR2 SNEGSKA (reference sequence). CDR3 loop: CSARVGVEAFF. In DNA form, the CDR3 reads TGCAGTGCTAGAGTAGGGGTGGAGGCTTTCTTT.

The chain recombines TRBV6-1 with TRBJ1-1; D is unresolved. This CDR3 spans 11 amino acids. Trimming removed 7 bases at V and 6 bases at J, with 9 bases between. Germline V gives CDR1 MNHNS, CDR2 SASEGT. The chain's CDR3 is CASTTRSEAFF. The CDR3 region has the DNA TGTGCCAGCACAACGCGGTCTGAAGCTTTCTTT.

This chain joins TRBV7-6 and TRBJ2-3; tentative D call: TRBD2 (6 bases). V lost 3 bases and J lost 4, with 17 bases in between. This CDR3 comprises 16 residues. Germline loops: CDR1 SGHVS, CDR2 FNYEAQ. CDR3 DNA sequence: TGTGCCAGCAGCTTTCAGACTAGTCTAACCTCAGATACGCAGTATTTT. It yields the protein CASSFQTSLTSDTQYF.